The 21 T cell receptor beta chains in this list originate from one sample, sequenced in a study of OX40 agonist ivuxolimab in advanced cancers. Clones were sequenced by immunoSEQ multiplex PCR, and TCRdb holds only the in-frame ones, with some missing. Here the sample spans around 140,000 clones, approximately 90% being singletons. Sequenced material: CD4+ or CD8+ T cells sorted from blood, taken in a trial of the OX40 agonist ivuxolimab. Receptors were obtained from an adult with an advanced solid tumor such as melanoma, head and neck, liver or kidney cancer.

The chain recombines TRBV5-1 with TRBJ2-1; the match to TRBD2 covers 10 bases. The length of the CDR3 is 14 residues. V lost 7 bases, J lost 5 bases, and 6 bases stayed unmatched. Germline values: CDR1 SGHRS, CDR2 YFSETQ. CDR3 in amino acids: CASERTSGNNEQFF. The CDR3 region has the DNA TGCGCCAGCGAAAGGACTAGCGGAAACAATGAGCAGTTCTTC. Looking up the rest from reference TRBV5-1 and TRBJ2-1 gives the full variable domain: KAGVTQTPRYLIKTRGQQVTLSCSPISGHRSVSWYQQTPGQGLQFLFEYFSETQRNKGNFPGRFSGRQFSNSRSEMNVSTLELGDSALYLCASERTSGNNEQFFGPGTRLTVL.

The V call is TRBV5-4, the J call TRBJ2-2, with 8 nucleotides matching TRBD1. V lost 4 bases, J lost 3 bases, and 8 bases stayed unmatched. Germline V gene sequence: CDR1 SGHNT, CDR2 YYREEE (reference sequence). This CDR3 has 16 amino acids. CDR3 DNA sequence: TGTGCCAGCAGCCCCCCCCGGGGACAGGACACCGGGGAGCTGTTTTTT. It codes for CASSPPRGQDTGELFF.

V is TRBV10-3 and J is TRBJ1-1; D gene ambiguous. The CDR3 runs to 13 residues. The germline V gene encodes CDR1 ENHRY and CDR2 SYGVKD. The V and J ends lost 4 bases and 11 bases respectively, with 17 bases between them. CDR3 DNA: TGTGCCATCAGTGCCCTCCGGGCCGAAGTCGCTTTCTTT. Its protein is CAISALRAEVAFF.

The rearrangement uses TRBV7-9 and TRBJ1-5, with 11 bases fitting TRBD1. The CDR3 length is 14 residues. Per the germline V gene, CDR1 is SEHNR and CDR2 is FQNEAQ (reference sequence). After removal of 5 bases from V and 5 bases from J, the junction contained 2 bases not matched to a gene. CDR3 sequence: CASSRDRGDQPQHF. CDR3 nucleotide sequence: TGTGCCAGCAGCAGGGACAGGGGGGATCAGCCCCAGCATTTT.

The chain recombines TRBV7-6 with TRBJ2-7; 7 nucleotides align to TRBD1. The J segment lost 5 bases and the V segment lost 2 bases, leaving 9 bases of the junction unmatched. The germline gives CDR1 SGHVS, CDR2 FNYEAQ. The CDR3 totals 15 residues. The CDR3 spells CASSLFQTGPNEQYF. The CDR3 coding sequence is TGTGCCAGCAGCTTATTTCAGACAGGGCCGAACGAGCAGTACTTC.

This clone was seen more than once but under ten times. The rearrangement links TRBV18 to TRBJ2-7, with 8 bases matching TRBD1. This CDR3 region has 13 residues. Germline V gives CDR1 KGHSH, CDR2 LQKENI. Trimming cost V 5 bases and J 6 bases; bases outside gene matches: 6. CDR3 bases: TGTGCCAGCTCAGAGGACAGGGATGGCGAGCAGTACTTC. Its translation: CASSEDRDGEQYF.

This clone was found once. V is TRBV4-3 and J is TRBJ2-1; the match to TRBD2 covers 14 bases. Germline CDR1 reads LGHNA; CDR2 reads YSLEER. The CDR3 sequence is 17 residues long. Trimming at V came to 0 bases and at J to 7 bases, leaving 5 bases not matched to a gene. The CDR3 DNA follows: TGCGCCAGCAGCCAAGATAGGGGACTAGCGGGAGCGAATGAGCAGTTCTTC. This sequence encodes CASSQDRGLAGANEQFF.

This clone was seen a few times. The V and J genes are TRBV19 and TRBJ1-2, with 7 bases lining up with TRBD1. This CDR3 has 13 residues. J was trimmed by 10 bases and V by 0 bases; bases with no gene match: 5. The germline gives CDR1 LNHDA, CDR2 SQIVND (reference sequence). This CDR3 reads CASSIDDRADYTF. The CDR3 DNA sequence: TGTGCCAGTAGTATAGACGACAGGGCCGACTACACCTTC.

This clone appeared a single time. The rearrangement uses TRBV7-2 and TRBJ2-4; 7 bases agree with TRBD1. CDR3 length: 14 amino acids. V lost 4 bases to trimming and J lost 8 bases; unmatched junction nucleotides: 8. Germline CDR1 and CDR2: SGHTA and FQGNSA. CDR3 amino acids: CASSSHRQGDIQYF. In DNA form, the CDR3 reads TGTGCCAGCAGCTCCCACCGACAGGGCGACATTCAGTACTTC.

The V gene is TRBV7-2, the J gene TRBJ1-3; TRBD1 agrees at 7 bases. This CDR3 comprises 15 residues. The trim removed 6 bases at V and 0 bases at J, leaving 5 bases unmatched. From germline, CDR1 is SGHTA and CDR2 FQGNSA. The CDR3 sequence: CASRDGQASGNTIYF. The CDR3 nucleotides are TGTGCCAGCAGAGACGGACAGGCCTCTGGAAACACCATATATTTT.

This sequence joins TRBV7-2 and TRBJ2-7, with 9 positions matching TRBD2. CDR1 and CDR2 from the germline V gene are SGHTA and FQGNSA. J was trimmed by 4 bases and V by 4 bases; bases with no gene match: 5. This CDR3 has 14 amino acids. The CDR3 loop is CASSSGLALYEQYF. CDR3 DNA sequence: TGTGCCAGCAGCTCGGGACTAGCTCTGTACGAGCAGTACTTC.

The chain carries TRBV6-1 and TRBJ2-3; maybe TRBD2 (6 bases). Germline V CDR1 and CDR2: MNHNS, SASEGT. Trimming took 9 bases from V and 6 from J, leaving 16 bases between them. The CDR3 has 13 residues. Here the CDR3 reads CASLLRGGDTQYF. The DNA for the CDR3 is TGTGCCAGTTTGTTGCGGGGCGGGGATACGCAGTATTTT.

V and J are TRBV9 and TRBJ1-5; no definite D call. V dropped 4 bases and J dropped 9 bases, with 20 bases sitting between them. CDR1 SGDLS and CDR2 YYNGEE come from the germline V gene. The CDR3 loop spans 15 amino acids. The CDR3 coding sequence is TGTGCCAGCAGCCAAGGGTGGTCGAGGAGTACGCCCCAGCATTTT. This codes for CASSQGWSRSTPQHF.

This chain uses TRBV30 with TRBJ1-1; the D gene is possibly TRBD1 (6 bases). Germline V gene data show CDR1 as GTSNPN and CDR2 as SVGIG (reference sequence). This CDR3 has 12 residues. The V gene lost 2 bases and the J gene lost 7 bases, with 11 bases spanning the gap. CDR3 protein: CAWSRTGYEAFF. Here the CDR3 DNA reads TGTGCCTGGAGTAGAACAGGGTATGAAGCTTTCTTT.

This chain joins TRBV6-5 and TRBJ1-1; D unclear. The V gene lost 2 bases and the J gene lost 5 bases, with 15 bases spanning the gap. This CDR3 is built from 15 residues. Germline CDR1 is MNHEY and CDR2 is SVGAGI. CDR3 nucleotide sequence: TGTGCCAGCAGTTACGCGTACCGTGGGAGTACTGAAGCTTTCTTT. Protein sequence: CASSYAYRGSTEAFF.

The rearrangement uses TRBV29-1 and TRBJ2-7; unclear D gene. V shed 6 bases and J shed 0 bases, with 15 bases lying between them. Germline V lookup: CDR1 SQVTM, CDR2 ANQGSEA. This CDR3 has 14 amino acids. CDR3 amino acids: CSVLRGSISYEQYF. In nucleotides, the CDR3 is TGCAGCGTCTTACGAGGCAGCATCTCCTACGAGCAGTACTTC.

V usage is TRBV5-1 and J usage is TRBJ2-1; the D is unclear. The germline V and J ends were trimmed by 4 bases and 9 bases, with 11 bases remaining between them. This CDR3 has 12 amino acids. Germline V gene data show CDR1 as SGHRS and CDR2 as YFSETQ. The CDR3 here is CASSPPGGEQFF. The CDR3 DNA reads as TGCGCCAGCAGCCCTCCGGGTGGTGAGCAGTTCTTC.

CDR3 loop: CASSMSGVEWQPQHF. The DNA of the CDR3 is TGTGCCAGTAGTATGTCAGGGGTCGAATGGCAGCCCCAGCATTTT. The chain employs TRBV19 and TRBJ1-5; tentatively, D is TRBD1 (6 bases). CDR3 length equals 15 residues. Trimming left V 3 bases short and J 7 bases short, with 16 bases between. Germline V lookup: CDR1 LNHDA, CDR2 SQIVND (reference sequence). The entire variable domain, with the rest obtained from reference TRBV19 and TRBJ1-5, is as follows: DGGITQSPKYLFRKEGQNVTLSCEQNLNHDAMYWYRQDPGQGLRLIYYSQIVNDFQKGDIAEGYSVSREKKESFPLTVTSAQKNPTAFYLCASSMSGVEWQPQHFGDGTRLSIL.

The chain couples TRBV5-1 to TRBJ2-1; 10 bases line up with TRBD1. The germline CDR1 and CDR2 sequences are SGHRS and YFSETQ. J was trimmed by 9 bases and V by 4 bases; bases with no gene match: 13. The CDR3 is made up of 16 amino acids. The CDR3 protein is CASSPPGTGDWGEQFF. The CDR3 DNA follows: TGCGCCAGCAGCCCCCCCGGGACAGGGGATTGGGGTGAGCAGTTCTTC.

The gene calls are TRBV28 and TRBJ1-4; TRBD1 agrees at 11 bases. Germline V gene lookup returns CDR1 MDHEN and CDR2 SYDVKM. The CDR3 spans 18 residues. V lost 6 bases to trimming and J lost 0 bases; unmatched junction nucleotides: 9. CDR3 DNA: TGTGCCAGCAGATTGCCCGGGACAGGGGGTACAACTAATGAAAAACTGTTTTTT. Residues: CASRLPGTGGTTNEKLFF.

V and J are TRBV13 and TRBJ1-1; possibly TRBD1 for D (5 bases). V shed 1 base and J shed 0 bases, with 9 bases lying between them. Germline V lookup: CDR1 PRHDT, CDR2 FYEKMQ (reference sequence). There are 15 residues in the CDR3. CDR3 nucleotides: TGTGCCAGCAGCTTAGAGGGGCCGGTGAACACTGAAGCTTTCTTT. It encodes CASSLEGPVNTEAFF.